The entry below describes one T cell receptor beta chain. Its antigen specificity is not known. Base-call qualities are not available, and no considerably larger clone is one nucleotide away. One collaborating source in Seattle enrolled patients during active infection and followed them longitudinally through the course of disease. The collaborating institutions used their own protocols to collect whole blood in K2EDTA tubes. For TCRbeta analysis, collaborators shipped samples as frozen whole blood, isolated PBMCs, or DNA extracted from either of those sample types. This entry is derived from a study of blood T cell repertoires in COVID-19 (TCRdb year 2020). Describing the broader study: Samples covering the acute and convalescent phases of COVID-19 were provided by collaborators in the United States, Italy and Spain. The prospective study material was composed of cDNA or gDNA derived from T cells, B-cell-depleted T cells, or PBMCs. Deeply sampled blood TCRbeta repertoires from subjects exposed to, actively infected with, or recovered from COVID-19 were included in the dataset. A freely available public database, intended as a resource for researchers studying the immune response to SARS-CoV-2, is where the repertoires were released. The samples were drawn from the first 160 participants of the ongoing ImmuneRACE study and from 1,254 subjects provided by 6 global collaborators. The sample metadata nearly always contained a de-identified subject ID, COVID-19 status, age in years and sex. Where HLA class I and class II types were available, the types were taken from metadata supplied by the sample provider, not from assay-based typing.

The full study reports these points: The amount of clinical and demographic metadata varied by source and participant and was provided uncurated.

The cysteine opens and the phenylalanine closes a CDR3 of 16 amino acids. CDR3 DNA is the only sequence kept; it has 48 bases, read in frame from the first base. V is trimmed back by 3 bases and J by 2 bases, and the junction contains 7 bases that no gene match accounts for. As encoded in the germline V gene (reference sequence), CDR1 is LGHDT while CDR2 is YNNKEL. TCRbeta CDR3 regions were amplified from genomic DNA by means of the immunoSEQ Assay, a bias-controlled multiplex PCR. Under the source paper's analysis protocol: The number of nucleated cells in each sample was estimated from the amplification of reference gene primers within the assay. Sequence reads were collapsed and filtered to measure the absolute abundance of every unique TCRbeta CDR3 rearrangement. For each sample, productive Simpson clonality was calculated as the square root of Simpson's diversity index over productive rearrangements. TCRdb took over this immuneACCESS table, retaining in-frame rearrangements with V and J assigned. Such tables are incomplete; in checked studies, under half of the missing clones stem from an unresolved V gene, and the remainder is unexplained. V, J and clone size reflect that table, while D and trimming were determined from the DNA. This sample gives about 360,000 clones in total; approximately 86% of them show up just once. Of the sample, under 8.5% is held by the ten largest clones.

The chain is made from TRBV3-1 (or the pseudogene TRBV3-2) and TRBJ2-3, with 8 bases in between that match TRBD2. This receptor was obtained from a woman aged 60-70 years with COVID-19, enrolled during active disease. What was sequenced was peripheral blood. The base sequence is TGTGCCAGCAGCCATGACGGGGGGGCTGTCACAGATACGCAGTATTTT. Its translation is CASSHDGGAVTDTQYF.